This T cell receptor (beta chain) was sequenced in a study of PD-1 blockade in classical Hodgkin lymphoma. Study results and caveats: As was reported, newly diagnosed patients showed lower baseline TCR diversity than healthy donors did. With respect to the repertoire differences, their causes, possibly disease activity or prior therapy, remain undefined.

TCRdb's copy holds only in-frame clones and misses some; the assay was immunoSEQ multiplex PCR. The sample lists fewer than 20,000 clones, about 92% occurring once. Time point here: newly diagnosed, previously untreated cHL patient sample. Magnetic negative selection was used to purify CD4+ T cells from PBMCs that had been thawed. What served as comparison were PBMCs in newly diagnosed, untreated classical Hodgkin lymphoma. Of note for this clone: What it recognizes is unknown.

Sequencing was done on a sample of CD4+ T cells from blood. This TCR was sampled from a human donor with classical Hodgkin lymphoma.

CDR3 sequence: CASSFSGPKNIQYF. In DNA form, the CDR3 reads TGTGCCAGCAGTTTTTCGGGACCCAAAAACATTCAGTACTTC. This chain uses TRBV27 with TRBJ2-4; either TRBD1 or TRBD2 may fit D (5 bases each). CDR3 length: 14 amino acids. Per the germline V gene, CDR1 is MNHEY and CDR2 is SMNVEV (reference sequence). V dropped 3 bases and J dropped 2 bases, with 8 bases sitting between them.